This is a list of T cell receptor beta chains from one sample in a study of T-cell reconstitution after alpha-beta-depleted transplantation in children. TCRdb independently ran MiXCR on the PCR reads; one entry per CDR3 protein. In the table there are about 110,000 distinct CDR3 sequences, approximately 6% of which are singletons. Sequenced material: PBMCs, mostly from graft donor cells, taken 360 days after TCRalphabeta/CD19-depleted stem cell transplant. The receptors originated from a male patient between 2 and 9 years old who had a stem cell transplant for acute lymphoblastic leukemia, so the T cells may come from the graft donor. The CDR3 runs from the conserved cysteine through the conserved F or W. The size field is filled for only some rows; it gives once, few, many or a size class.

>many|TRBV7-2|TRBJ2-1
CASSWTGGWDGQFF
>many|TRBV4-2|TRBJ2-7
CASSQEDAPSYEQYF
>many|TRBV6-2/TRBV6-3|TRBJ1-1
CASSYGGPFEAFF
>many|TRBV6-5|TRBJ1-1
CASSYSVATPAFF
>many|TRBV28|TRBJ2-2
CASSRDFNTGELFF
>many|TRBV4-3|TRBJ2-1
CASSPAGGGNEQFF
>many|TRBV4-2|TRBJ2-7
CASSQGTDSEQYF
>many|TRBV10-3|TRBJ2-3
CAISGQGGTDTQYF
>.|TRBV7-9|TRBJ1-5
CASSLAGTNQPQHF
>many|TRBV4-3|TRBJ2-7
CASSQEAGGISYEQYF
>many|TRBV24-1|TRBJ2-7
CATSDPDRSYEQYF
>many|TRBV10-3|TRBJ2-7
CAISRQDLYEQYF
>many|TRBV4-2|TRBJ2-5
CASSPIGLAGKETQYF
>many|TRBV7-9|TRBJ2-6
CASSLSRTGANVLTF
>.|TRBV7-2|TRBJ2-1
CASSPSRRRTPNEQFF
>many|TRBV20-1|TRBJ2-6
CSAREPKTVLSGANVLTF
>many|TRBV7-9|TRBJ1-5
CASWGTGHNQPQHF
>many|TRBV6-2/TRBV6-3|TRBJ2-5
CASSRRQDQETQYF
>many|TRBV7-9|TRBJ2-5
CASSLEAGWETQYF
>many|TRBV21-1|TRBJ1-2
CASSLTALYGYTF
>.|TRBV19|TRBJ2-1
CASRVGGREQFF
>few|TRBV11-2|TRBJ2-7
CASSLVGGRTSYEQYF
>many|TRBV12-3/TRBV12-4|TRBJ2-7
CASRGRNYEQYF
>many|TRBV11-2|TRBJ1-5
CASSLGPYGQPQHF
>many|TRBV2|TRBJ2-7
CASSRVSYEQYF
>few|TRBV11-2|TRBJ2-7
CASSSREIRAYEQYF